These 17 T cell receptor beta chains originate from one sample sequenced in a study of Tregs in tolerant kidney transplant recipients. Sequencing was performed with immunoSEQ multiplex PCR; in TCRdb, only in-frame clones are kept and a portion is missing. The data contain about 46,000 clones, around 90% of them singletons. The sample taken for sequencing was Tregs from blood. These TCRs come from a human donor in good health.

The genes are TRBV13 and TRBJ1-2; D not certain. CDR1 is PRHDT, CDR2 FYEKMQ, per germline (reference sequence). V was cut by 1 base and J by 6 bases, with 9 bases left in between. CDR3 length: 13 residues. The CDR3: CASSLVSGNGYTF. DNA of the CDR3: TGTGCCAGCAGCTTAGTCTCGGGGAATGGCTACACCTTC.

CDR3 amino acids: CASSRRRYQETQYF. CDR3 DNA sequence: TGTGCCAGTAGCCGACGGAGGTACCAAGAGACCCAGTACTTC. This chain links TRBV19 with TRBJ2-5, with D possibly TRBD2 on 5 matching bases. The CDR3 sequence is 14 residues long. V was trimmed by 6 bases and J by 0 bases, leaving 11 bases between them. CDR1 is LNHDA, CDR2 SQIVND, per germline (reference sequence).

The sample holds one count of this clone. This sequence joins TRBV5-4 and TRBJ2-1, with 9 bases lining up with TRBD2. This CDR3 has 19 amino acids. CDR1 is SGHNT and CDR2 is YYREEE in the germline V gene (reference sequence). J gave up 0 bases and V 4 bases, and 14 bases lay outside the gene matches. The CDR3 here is CASSLGGGGAGNSYNEQFF. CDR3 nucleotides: TGTGCCAGCAGCCTCGGCGGCGGGGGGGCCGGGAACTCCTACAATGAGCAGTTCTTC. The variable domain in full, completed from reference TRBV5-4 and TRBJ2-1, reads ETGVTQSPTHLIKTRGQQVTLRCSSQSGHNTVSWYQQALGQGPQFIFQYYREEENGRGNFPPRFSGLQFPNYSSELNVNALELDDSALYLCASSLGGGGAGNSYNEQFFGPGTRLTVL.

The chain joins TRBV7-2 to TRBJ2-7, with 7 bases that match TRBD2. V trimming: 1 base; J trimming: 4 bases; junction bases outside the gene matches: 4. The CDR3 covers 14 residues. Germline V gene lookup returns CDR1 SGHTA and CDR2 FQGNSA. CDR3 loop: CASSLVKGGYEQYF. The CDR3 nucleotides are TGTGCCAGCAGCTTAGTGAAGGGAGGGTACGAGCAGTACTTC. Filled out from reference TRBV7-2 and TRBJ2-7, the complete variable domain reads GAGVSQSPSNKVTEKGKDVELRCDPISGHTALYWYRQSLGQGLEFLIYFQGNSAPDKSGLPSDRFSAERTGGSVSTLTIQRTQQEDSAVYLCASSLVKGGYEQYFGPGTRLTVT.

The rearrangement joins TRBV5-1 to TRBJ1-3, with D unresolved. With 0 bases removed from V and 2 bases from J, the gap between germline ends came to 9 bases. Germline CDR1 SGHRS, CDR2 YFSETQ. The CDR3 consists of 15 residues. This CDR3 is CASSLGTDTGNTIYF. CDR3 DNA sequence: TGCGCCAGCAGCTTGGGGACCGACACTGGAAACACCATATATTTT.

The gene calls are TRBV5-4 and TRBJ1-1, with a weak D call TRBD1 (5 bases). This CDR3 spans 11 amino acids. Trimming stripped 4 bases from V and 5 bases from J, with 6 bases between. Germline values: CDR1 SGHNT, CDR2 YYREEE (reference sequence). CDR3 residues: CASSGGTEAFF. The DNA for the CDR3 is TGTGCCAGCAGCGGGGGGACTGAAGCTTTCTTT. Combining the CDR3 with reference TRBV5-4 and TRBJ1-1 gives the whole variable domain ETGVTQSPTHLIKTRGQQVTLRCSSQSGHNTVSWYQQALGQGPQFIFQYYREEENGRGNFPPRFSGLQFPNYSSELNVNALELDDSALYLCASSGGTEAFFGQGTRLTVV.

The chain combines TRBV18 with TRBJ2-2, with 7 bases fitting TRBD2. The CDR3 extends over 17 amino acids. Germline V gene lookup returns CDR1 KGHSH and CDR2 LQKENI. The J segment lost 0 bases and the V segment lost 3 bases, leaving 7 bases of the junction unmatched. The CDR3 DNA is TGTGCCAGCTCACCCGCGCCGGGAGGTGCGAACACCGGGGAGCTGTTTTTT. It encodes CASSPAPGGANTGELFF. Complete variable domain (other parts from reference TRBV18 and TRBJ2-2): NAGVMQNPRHLVRRRGQEARLRCSPMKGHSHVYWYRQLPEEGLKFMVYLQKENIIDESGMPKERFSAEFPKEGPSILRIQQVVRGDSAAYFCASSPAPGGANTGELFFGEGSRLTVL.

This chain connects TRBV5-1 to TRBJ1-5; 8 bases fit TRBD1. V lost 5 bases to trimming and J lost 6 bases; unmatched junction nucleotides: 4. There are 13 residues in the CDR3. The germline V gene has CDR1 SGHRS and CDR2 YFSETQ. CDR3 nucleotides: TGCGCCAGCAGAACAGACAGGGGTCAGCCCCAGCATTTT. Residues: CASRTDRGQPQHF.

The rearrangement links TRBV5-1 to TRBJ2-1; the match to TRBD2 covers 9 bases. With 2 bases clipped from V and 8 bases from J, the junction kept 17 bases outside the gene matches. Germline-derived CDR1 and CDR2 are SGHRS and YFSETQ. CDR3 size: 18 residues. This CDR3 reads CASSFLTLLAGTVDEQFF. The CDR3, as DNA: TGCGCCAGCAGCTTTCTGACCCTTCTAGCGGGGACTGTGGATGAGCAGTTCTTC.

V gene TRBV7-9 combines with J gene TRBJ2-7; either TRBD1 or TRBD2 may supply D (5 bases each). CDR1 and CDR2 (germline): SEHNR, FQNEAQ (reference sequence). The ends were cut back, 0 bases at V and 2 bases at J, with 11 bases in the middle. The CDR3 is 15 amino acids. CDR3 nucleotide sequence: TGTGCCAGCAGCTTAGCCGGGACGGGGACCTACGAGCAGTACTTC. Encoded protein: CASSLAGTGTYEQYF.

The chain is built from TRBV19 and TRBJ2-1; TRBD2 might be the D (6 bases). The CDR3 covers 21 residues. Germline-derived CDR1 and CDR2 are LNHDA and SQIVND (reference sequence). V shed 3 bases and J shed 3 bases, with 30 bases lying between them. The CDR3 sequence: CASSIRGFRVGIRGDYNEQFF. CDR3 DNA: TGTGCCAGTAGTATTAGGGGCTTTCGGGTCGGCATACGCGGGGACTACAATGAGCAGTTCTTC.

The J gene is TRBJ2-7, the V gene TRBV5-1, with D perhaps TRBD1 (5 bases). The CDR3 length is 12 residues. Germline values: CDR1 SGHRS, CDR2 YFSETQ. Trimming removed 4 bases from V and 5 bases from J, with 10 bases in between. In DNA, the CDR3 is TGCGCCAGCAGCGAAGGGGTCAACGAGCAGTACTTC. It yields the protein CASSEGVNEQYF.

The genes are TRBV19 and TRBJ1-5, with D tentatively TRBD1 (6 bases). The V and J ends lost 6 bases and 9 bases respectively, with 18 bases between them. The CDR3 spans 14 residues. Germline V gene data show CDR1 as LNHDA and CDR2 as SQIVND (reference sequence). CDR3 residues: CASRGGHPEGPQHF. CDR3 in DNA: TGTGCCAGTAGAGGGGGGCACCCCGAAGGGCCCCAGCATTTT.

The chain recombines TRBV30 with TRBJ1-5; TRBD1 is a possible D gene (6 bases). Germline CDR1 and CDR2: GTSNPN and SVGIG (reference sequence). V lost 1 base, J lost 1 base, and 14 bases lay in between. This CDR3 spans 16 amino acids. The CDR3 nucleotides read TGTGCCTGGAGTGGTGAACAGGGCTGGAGCAATCAGCCCCAGCATTTT. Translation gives CAWSGEQGWSNQPQHF. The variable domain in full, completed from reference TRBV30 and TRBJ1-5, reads SQTIHQWPATLVQPVGSPLSLECTVEGTSNPNLYWYRQAAGRGLQLLFYSVGIGQISSEVPQNLSASRPQDRQFILSSKKLLLSDSGFYLCAWSGEQGWSNQPQHFGDGTRLSIL.

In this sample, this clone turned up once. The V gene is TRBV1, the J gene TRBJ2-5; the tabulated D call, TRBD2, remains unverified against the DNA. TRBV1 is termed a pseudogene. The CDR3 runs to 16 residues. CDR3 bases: TGCACCAGCAGCCGCCGACTAGCGGGAGGACAAGAGACCCAGTACTTC. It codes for CTSSRRLAGGQETQYF.

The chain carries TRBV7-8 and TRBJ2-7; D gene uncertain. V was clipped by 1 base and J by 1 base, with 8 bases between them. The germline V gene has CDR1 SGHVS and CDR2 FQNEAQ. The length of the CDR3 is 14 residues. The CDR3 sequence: CASSLGAASYEQYF. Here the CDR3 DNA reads TGTGCCAGCAGCTTAGGGGCGGCATCCTACGAGCAGTACTTC.

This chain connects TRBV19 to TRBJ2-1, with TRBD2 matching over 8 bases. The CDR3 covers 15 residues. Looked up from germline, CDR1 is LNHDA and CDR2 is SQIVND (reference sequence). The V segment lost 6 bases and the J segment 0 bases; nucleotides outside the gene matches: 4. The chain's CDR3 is CASSGRALSYNEQFF. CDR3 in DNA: TGTGCCAGTAGCGGGAGGGCCCTCTCCTACAATGAGCAGTTCTTC.